These 10 T cell receptor beta chains came from one sample sequenced in a study of human T cells and chemical hapten exposure. The sample's time point: patch test 2, 6 weeks after DPC sensitization. Regarding treatment: therapeutic diphenylcyclopropenone sensitization with weekly scalp DPC. TCRdb fed the RACE reads into MiXCR, producing one record per CDR3 protein. The sample holds under 75,000 distinct CDR3 sequences, 7.5% to 9.5% seen once. The source material was whole blood, sampled in connection with sensitization to the hapten diphenylcyclopropenone (DPC). The origin of the receptors is a woman aged 50 to 60 with alopecia areata. Some clones in this sample may be carry-over from other donors' samples.

The gene calls are TRBV19 and TRBJ2-6, with D possibly matching TRBD2 (6 bases). Between the trimmed V and J ends, which lost 5 bases and 1 base, there was a span of 15 bases. Germline V gene lookup returns CDR1 LNHDA and CDR2 SQIVND (reference sequence). The CDR3 is 17 amino acids. CDR3 DNA: TGTGCCAGTAGTTCGCGACTAGGTCAATCTGGGGCCAACGTCCTGACTTTC. It specifies CASSSRLGQSGANVLTF.

This clonotype was recorded many times. The chain has TRBV27 and TRBJ2-7, with D possibly being TRBD1 or TRBD2 (5 bases each). Trimming removed 5 bases from V and 0 bases from J, with 11 bases in between. This CDR3 has 14 residues. Per germline, CDR1 MNHEY and CDR2 SMNVEV (reference sequence). The CDR3 spells CASSPGTFSYEQYF. CDR3 DNA: TGTGCCAGCAGTCCCGGGACCTTCTCCTACGAGCAGTACTTC.

The gene calls are TRBV28 and TRBJ2-1, with 9 bases matching TRBD2. V lost 3 bases and J lost 9; bases outside the gene matches: 3. Germline V gives CDR1 MDHEN, CDR2 SYDVKM. The CDR3 totals 13 residues. CDR3 sequence: CASSFLAGIEQFF. CDR3 in DNA: TGTGCCAGCAGTTTCCTAGCGGGAATTGAGCAGTTCTTC.

This CDR3 reads CASSEGRRTDTQYF. The CDR3 DNA sequence: TGTGCCAGCAGTGAGGGGCGACGGACAGATACGCAGTATTTT. The rearrangement links TRBV2 to TRBJ2-3, with D possibly matching TRBD1 (5 bases). Germline CDR1 SNHLY, CDR2 FYNNEI. The CDR3 runs 14 residues. The V end was cut by 3 bases, the J end by 3 bases, with 10 bases between.

The chain joins TRBV20-1 to TRBJ2-1, with 9 bases matching TRBD2. Germline values: CDR1 DFQATT, CDR2 SNEGSKA (reference sequence). The length of the CDR3 is 15 residues. Trimming at V came to 6 bases and at J to 7 bases, leaving 13 bases not matched to a gene. The CDR3 is CSARLNSGSQNEQFF. The CDR3 DNA is TGCAGTGCCAGACTAAATAGCGGGAGCCAAAATGAGCAGTTCTTC.

As concerns this clonotype: This may arise from a read error, as a much more abundant clone is one base away. The chain couples TRBV29-1 to TRBJ2-7, with TRBD1 identical over 9 bases. V was clipped by 5 bases and J by 6 bases; unmatched bases: 5. There are 12 residues in the CDR3. From germline, CDR1 is SQVTM and CDR2 ANQGSEA. The CDR3 here is CSVWTGDAEQYF. The DNA of the CDR3 is TGCAGCGTTTGGACAGGGGATGCCGAGCAGTACTTC.

This clonotype was detected a few times. This sequence joins TRBV7-2 and TRBJ1-1; possibly TRBD1 for D (5 bases). V dropped 1 base and J dropped 4 bases, with 13 bases sitting between them. CDR1 and CDR2 from the germline V gene are SGHTA and FQGNSA. The CDR3 consists of 15 residues. The CDR3 nucleotides read TGTGCCAGCAGCTTAGGGGACCGAAGGATCACTGAAGCTTTCTTT. Protein sequence: CASSLGDRRITEAFF.

This clonotype was seen more than once but under ten times. The rearrangement uses TRBV18 and TRBJ1-1; D is possibly TRBD1 (5 bases). V was pared by 2 bases and J by 5 bases, with 12 bases between. The CDR3 consists of 14 residues. Germline V lookup: CDR1 KGHSH, CDR2 LQKENI. The CDR3, as DNA: TGTGCCAGCTCACCAGACTTCGAGGGGACTGAAGCTTTCTTT. Protein product: CASSPDFEGTEAFF. The whole variable domain, filled in from reference TRBV18 and TRBJ1-1, reads NAGVMQNPRHLVRRRGQEARLRCSPMKGHSHVYWYRQLPEEGLKFMVYLQKENIIDESGMPKERFSAEFPKEGPSILRIQQVVRGDSAAYFCASSPDFEGTEAFFGQGTRLTVV.

The chain carries TRBV6-5 and TRBJ2-5; D not resolved. Germline CDR1 reads MNHEY; CDR2 reads SVGAGI. V shed 5 bases and J shed 4 bases, with 14 bases lying between them. The length of the CDR3 is 14 residues. The DNA of the CDR3 is TGTGCCAGCAGTCAATCCTCGTTAGGAGAGACCCAGTACTTC. This sequence encodes CASSQSSLGETQYF.

The chain is built from TRBV5-1 and TRBJ2-7; TRBD1 matches at 8 bases. The CDR3 extends over 14 amino acids. Trimming removed 5 bases from V and 6 bases from J; junction bases left unmatched: 10. Germline V gene data show CDR1 as SGHRS and CDR2 as YFSETQ. DNA of the CDR3: TGCGCCAGCAGTTTAATGCAGGGGGCGTCCGAGCAGTACTTC. This translates into CASSLMQGASEQYF.